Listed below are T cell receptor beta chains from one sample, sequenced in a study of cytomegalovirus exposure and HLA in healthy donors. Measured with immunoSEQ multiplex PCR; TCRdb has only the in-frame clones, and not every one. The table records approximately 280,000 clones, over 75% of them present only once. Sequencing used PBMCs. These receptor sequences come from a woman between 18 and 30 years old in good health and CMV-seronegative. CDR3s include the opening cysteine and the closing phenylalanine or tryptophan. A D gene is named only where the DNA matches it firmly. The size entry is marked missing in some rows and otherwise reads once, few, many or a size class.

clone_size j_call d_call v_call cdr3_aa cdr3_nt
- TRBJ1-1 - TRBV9 CASSVAPTGGNTEAFF TGTGCCAGCAGCGTAGCCCCCACCGGGGGGAACACTGAAGCTTTCTTT
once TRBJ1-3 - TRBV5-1 CASSSTTGFSNTIYF TGCGCCAGCAGCTCCACAACAGGGTTTAGTAACACCATATATTTT
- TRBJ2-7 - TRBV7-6 CASSLLAGADTYEQYF TGTGCCAGCAGCTTATTGGCGGGGGCTGACACCTACGAGCAGTACTTC
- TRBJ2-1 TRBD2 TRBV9 CASSAGLAGFRPYNEQFF TGTGCCAGCAGCGCGGGACTAGCGGGATTCAGACCCTACAATGAGCAGTTCTTC
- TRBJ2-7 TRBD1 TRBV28 CASSFPLILTGSISYEQYF TGTGCCAGCAGTTTCCCCCTAATCCTGACAGGGTCTATTTCCTACGAGCAGTACTTC
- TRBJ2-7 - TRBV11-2 CASSLAREWEQYF TGTGCCAGCAGCTTAGCCCGGGAATGGGAGCAGTACTTC
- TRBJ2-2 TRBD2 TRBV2 CASRLAGAGELFF TGTGCCAGCAGACTAGCGGGAGCCGGGGAGCTGTTTTTT
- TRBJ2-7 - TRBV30 CAWSEGSNWSPYEQYF TGTGCCTGGAGTGAAGGCTCCAATTGGAGCCCCTACGAGCAGTACTTC
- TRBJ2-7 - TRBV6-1 CATQRQTGPSYEQYF TGTGCCACCCAGCGCCAGACAGGCCCCTCCTACGAGCAGTACTTC
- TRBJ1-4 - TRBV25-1 CASSDSRGMDEKLFF TGTGCCAGCAGTGATTCTAGGGGGATGGATGAAAAACTGTTTTTT
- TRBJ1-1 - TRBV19 CASKLPAVTEAFF TGTGCCAGTAAGCTTCCGGCGGTCACTGAAGCTTTCTTT
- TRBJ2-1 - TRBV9 CASSVRGQNNEQFF TGTGCCAGCAGCGTAAGAGGACAGAACAATGAGCAGTTCTTC
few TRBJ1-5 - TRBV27 CASSLSAGTGGPQHF TGTGCCAGCAGTTTATCCGCAGGGACGGGAGGACCCCAGCATTTT
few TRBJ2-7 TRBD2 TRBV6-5 CATPRVAGIYEQYF TGTGCCACCCCTCGGGTAGCGGGAATCTACGAGCAGTACTTC
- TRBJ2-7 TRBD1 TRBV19 CASSIGRGQGNRGEQYF TGTGCCAGTAGTATAGGCCGGGGTCAGGGCAACAGGGGCGAGCAGTACTTC
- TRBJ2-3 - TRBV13 CASTQAGRPDTQYF TGTGCCAGCACCCAGGCCGGGAGACCAGATACGCAGTATTTT
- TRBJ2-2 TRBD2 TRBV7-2 CASSPGGGHTGELFF TGTGCCAGCAGCCCCGGGGGGGGCCACACCGGGGAGCTGTTTTTT
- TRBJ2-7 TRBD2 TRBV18 CASSPGLAGGHEQYF TGTGCCAGCTCACCTGGACTAGCGGGAGGCCACGAGCAGTACTTC
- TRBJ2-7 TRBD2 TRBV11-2 CASSTLALTSYEQYF TGTGCCAGCAGCACACTAGCGTTGACTTCCTACGAGCAGTACTTC
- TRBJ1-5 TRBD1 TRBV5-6 CASSFGTGFQPQHF TGTGCCAGCAGCTTCGGGACAGGGTTTCAGCCCCAGCATTTT
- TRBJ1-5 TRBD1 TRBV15 CATSRLTGTGSNQPQHF TGTGCCACCAGCAGACTTACCGGGACAGGCAGCAATCAGCCCCAGCATTTT
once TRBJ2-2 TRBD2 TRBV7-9 CASSGSGKNTGELFF TGTGCCAGCAGCGGGAGCGGGAAGAACACCGGGGAGCTGTTTTTT
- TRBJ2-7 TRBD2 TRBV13 CASSTTGLAGGYEQYF TGTGCCAGCAGCACGACGGGACTAGCGGGTGGCTACGAGCAGTACTTC
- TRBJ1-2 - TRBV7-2 CASNTQGWDYYGGYTF TGTGCCAGCAACACCCAGGGTTGGGATTATTATGGTGGCTACACCTTC
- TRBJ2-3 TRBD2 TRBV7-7 CASSLSPGLAGAGPDTQYF TGTGCTAGCAGCTTAAGTCCGGGACTAGCGGGAGCGGGCCCAGATACGCAGTATTTT
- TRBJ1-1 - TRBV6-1 CASTVGTPGTFF TGTGCCAGCACCGTGGGGACTCCGGGGACTTTCTTT
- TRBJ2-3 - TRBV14 CASSRGLYTDTQYF TGTGCCAGCAGCCGGGGACTCTACACAGATACGCAGTATTTT
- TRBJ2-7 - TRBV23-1 CASSQQGRGPYEQYF TGCGCCAGCAGTCAACAGGGGCGCGGGCCCTACGAGCAGTACTTC
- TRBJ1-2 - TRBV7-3 CASSLGPGQIYGYTF TGTGCCAGCAGCTTAGGCCCCGGACAAATCTATGGCTACACCTTC
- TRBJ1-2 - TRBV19 CASTPLTARANYGYTF TGTGCCAGTACCCCGCTGACAGCTCGAGCTAACTATGGCTACACCTTC
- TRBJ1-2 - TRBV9 CASSVVQGQPYGYTF TGTGCCAGCAGCGTAGTACAGGGTCAACCCTATGGCTACACCTTC
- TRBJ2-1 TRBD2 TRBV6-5 CATTTSGSANEQFF TGTGCCACCACCACTAGCGGGAGTGCCAATGAGCAGTTCTTC
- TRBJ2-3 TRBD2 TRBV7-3 CASSLTGGTDTQYF TGTGCCAGCAGCTTAACGGGAGGGACAGATACGCAGTATTTT
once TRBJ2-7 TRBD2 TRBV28 CASSQLIGTSGTYEQYF TGTGCCAGCAGTCAGCTGATTGGGACTAGCGGGACGTACGAGCAGTACTTC
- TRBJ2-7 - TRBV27 CASSGNQGAGSHEQYF TGTGCCAGCAGCGGTAATCAGGGCGCGGGGTCCCACGAGCAGTACTTC
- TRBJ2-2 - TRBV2 CASSAVRVQNTGELFF TGTGCCAGCAGTGCAGTCAGGGTACAGAACACCGGGGAGCTGTTTTTT
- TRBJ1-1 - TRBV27 CATSWGQNTEAFF TGTGCCACTTCCTGGGGGCAGAACACTGAAGCTTTCTTT
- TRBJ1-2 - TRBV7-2 CASSLAQVPNYGYTF TGTGCCAGCAGCTTAGCCCAGGTACCGAACTATGGCTACACCTTC
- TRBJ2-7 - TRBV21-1 CASRRHGYEQYF TGTGCCAGCAGGAGACACGGATACGAGCAGTACTTC
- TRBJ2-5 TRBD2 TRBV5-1 CASSLPGLAVETQYF TGCGCCAGCAGCTTGCCGGGACTAGCGGTAGAGACCCAGTACTTC
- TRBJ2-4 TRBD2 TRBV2 CASRGLDPSRAKNIQYF TGTGCCAGCCGTGGACTAGATCCCTCCAGGGCCAAAAACATTCAGTACTTC
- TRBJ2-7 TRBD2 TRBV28 CASSDRTGGRYEQYF TGTGCCAGCAGTGACAGAACGGGAGGGCGTTACGAGCAGTACTTC
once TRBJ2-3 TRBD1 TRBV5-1 CASSGGQGTDTQYF TGCGCCAGCAGCGGGGGACAGGGGACAGATACGCAGTATTTT
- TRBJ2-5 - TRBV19 CASGDTQETQYF TGTGCCAGTGGGGACACGCAAGAGACCCAGTACTTC
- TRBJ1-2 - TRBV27 CASRFGLSAYGYTF TGTGCCAGCCGATTCGGGTTGTCGGCCTATGGCTACACCTTC
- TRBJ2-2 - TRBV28 CASTPLSHTGELFF TGTGCCAGCACCCCCCTTAGTCACACCGGGGAGCTGTTTTTT
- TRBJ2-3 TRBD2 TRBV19 CASSMTGGGADTQYF TGTGCCAGTAGTATGACGGGAGGAGGGGCAGATACGCAGTATTTT
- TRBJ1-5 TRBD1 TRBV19 CASSMSRGNQPQHF TGTGCCAGTAGTATGAGCAGGGGGAATCAGCCCCAGCATTTT
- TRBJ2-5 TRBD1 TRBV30 CAWSQRDRGGETQYF TGTGCCTGGAGTCAACGGGACAGGGGGGGAGAGACCCAGTACTTC
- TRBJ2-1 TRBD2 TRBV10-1 CASSLSGNPINEQFF TGCGCCAGCAGCCTTAGCGGGAACCCAATCAATGAGCAGTTCTTC